This T cell receptor beta chain was sequenced for a study of control samples from healthy donors and cancer patients. Per the germline V gene, CDR1 is SGHRS and CDR2 is YFSETQ. The CDR3 is made up of 14 amino acids. Trimming shortened V by 0 bases and J by 6 bases, and 9 bases separated the two germline ends. This table comes from immunoSEQ multiplex PCR, and its TCRdb copy is limited to in-frame clones, with some not included. Here the sample spans about 54,000 clones, 95% to 97% being singletons. The V call is TRBV5-1, the J call TRBJ1-4; D remains unclear. Material: blood. This receptor was taken from a woman aged 25 to 45 in good health. CDR3 nucleotide sequence: TGCGCCAGCAGCTTGGGTGGTAGTGATGAAAAACTGTTTTTT. As protein: CASSLGGSDEKLFF.